This T cell receptor beta chain was obtained from a study of shared T cell receptors in the human thymus. Repertoires were generated with immunoSEQ multiplex PCR, while TCRdb's copy carries only in-frame clones and drops some. The table shows 700,000 or so clones, with around 85% occurring only once. Germline CDR1 SGDLS, CDR2 YYNGEE. The CDR3 spans 16 residues. Deletions cut 3 bases from V and 1 base from J, with 13 bases between. The same sample was also studied in work on human thymus T cells. That report adds: Each of the donors was a healthy Finnish infant who was undergoing open corrective cardiac surgery for congenital heart defects. Thymus tissue was removed during corrective cardiac surgery. Apparent skewing of V and J gene usage characterized both thymic and blood repertoires.

The V and J genes are TRBV9 and TRBJ2-2; TRBD2 might be the D (6 bases). The source of this sequence is a girl in the first two years of life with a congenital heart defect. The source material was thymocytes. CDR3 DNA sequence: TGTGCCAGCAGCGGCCTACGGGGGAAGAACACCGGGGAGCTGTTTTTT. The encoded protein is CASSGLRGKNTGELFF. Full variable domain (rest looked up from reference TRBV9 and TRBJ2-2): DSGVTQTPKHLITATGQRVTLRCSPRSGDLSVYWYQQSLDQGLQFLIQYYNGEERAKGNILERFSAQQFPDLHSELNLSSLELGDSALYFCASSGLRGKNTGELFFGEGSRLTVL.